These T cell receptor beta chains were read from a single sample in a study of blood T cell repertoires in COVID-19. Here immunoSEQ multiplex PCR was the method, and the copy in TCRdb shows in-frame clones only, minus some. The sample includes more than 110,000 clones, under 85% of them seen just once. The material sequenced was peripheral blood. The receptors derive from a woman older than 75 in a cohort sampled during active or convalescent COVID-19. CDR3s include the opening cysteine and the closing phenylalanine or tryptophan. A D gene is named only where the DNA matches it firmly. Clone size is shown for a subset of rows, as once, few, many or a class of expanded clone.

abundance: few
d_gene: TRBD1
v_gene: TRBV9
j_gene: TRBJ1-1
CDR3nt: TGTGCCAGCAGCGACACGGGACAGGGGGACACTGAAGCTTTCTTT
CDR3aa: CASSDTGQGDTEAFF

abundance: many
d_gene: .
v_gene: TRBV7-9
j_gene: TRBJ1-6
CDR3nt: TGTGCCAGCAGCTTAGGTGGGGAGAATTCACCCCTCCACTTT
CDR3aa: CASSLGGENSPLHF

abundance: .
d_gene: TRBD1
v_gene: TRBV29-1
j_gene: TRBJ1-1
CDR3nt: TGCAGCGTAGACGATACGGGACAGGGGACGAACACTGAAGCTTTCTTT
CDR3aa: CSVDDTGQGTNTEAFF

abundance: .
d_gene: TRBD1
v_gene: TRBV6-6
j_gene: TRBJ2-1
CDR3nt: TGTGCCAGCAGGCACCAGGACAGGATCGGTGAGCAGTTCTTC
CDR3aa: CASRHQDRIGEQFF

abundance: .
d_gene: .
v_gene: TRBV16
j_gene: TRBJ1-2
CDR3nt: TGTGCCAGCAGCCATCTTCGACAGCACTATGGCTACACCTTC
CDR3aa: CASSHLRQHYGYTF

abundance: many
d_gene: TRBD1
v_gene: TRBV3-1/TRBV3-2
j_gene: TRBJ1-2
CDR3nt: TGTGCCAGCAGCCCGATGACAGGGGGAGTCTATGGCTACACCTTC
CDR3aa: CASSPMTGGVYGYTF

abundance: .
d_gene: TRBD1
v_gene: TRBV30
j_gene: TRBJ1-6
CDR3nt: TGTGCCTGGCTGACAGGGGGCTATAATTCACCCCTCCACTTT
CDR3aa: CAWLTGGYNSPLHF

abundance: .
d_gene: .
v_gene: TRBV7-2
j_gene: TRBJ1-4
CDR3nt: TGTGCCAGCAGCCTAGTCTGGGGAGCTAATGAAAAACTGTTTTTT
CDR3aa: CASSLVWGANEKLFF

abundance: .
d_gene: .
v_gene: TRBV6-5
j_gene: TRBJ2-2
CDR3nt: TGTGCCAGCTGGCAAAGGGGGGGGAACACCGGGGAGCTGTTTTTT
CDR3aa: CASWQRGGNTGELFF

abundance: .
d_gene: .
v_gene: TRBV6-4
j_gene: TRBJ1-1
CDR3nt: TGTGCCAGCACCTTGGAGGACAACACTGAAGCTTTCTTT
CDR3aa: CASTLEDNTEAFF

abundance: .
d_gene: .
v_gene: TRBV7-2
j_gene: TRBJ1-1
CDR3nt: TGTGCCAGCAGCTTAGCCGGGATGAACACTGAAGCTTTCTTT
CDR3aa: CASSLAGMNTEAFF

abundance: .
d_gene: .
v_gene: TRBV20-1
j_gene: TRBJ1-1
CDR3nt: TGCAGTGCTAGGGGAGGGGCTTTCTTT
CDR3aa: CSARGGAFF

abundance: .
d_gene: .
v_gene: TRBV28
j_gene: TRBJ1-2
CDR3nt: TGTGCCAGCAGCTCCCCTGCGGGTACCCTCTATGGCTACACCTTC
CDR3aa: CASSSPAGTLYGYTF

abundance: many
d_gene: TRBD2
v_gene: TRBV9
j_gene: TRBJ2-3
CDR3nt: TGTGCCAGCAGCCCTGGGACTAGCGGGGCCACAGATACGCAGTATTTT
CDR3aa: CASSPGTSGATDTQYF

abundance: .
d_gene: TRBD1
v_gene: TRBV19
j_gene: TRBJ2-7
CDR3nt: TGTGCCAGTAGTCCCCTCAGGGGGACGTCGATATACGAGCAGTACTTC
CDR3aa: CASSPLRGTSIYEQYF

abundance: few
d_gene: .
v_gene: TRBV6-1
j_gene: TRBJ1-2
CDR3nt: TGTGCCAGCAGTGAAGCGCTGGGCAGACAGAACTATGGCTACACCTTC
CDR3aa: CASSEALGRQNYGYTF

abundance: few
d_gene: .
v_gene: TRBV10-1
j_gene: TRBJ2-4
CDR3nt: TGCGCCAGCAGAGAGTTACAGGGGACTGTGACCAAAAACATTCAGTACTTC
CDR3aa: CASRELQGTVTKNIQYF

abundance: few
d_gene: .
v_gene: TRBV6-2/TRBV6-3
j_gene: TRBJ2-3
CDR3nt: TGTGCCAGCAGTTACCGGGGGGCCGGGAAAGATACGCAGTATTTT
CDR3aa: CASSYRGAGKDTQYF

abundance: .
d_gene: .
v_gene: TRBV18
j_gene: TRBJ1-2
CDR3nt: TGTGCCAGCTCACCTTACTTGGACAGCGGATTGTGGGGCTACACCTTC
CDR3aa: CASSPYLDSGLWGYTF

abundance: .
d_gene: TRBD2
v_gene: TRBV7-2
j_gene: TRBJ2-3
CDR3nt: TGTGCCAGCAGCCCTCGGACTAGCGGGAGAAATACGCAGTATTTT
CDR3aa: CASSPRTSGRNTQYF

abundance: .
d_gene: TRBD2
v_gene: TRBV10-3
j_gene: TRBJ2-3
CDR3nt: TGTGCCATCAGTGGATCTAGCGGGGGGGTTCAAGGCACAGATACGCAGTATTTT
CDR3aa: CAISGSSGGVQGTDTQYF

abundance: .
d_gene: TRBD2
v_gene: TRBV7-2
j_gene: TRBJ2-7
CDR3nt: TGTGCCAGCAGCCTCACTAGCGGAAAAACCTACGAGCAGTACTTC
CDR3aa: CASSLTSGKTYEQYF

abundance: .
d_gene: TRBD1
v_gene: TRBV11-3
j_gene: TRBJ2-7
CDR3nt: TGTGCCAGCAGCATGGGACAGACTTCAGGGGAGCAGTACTTC
CDR3aa: CASSMGQTSGEQYF

abundance: .
d_gene: TRBD1
v_gene: TRBV7-2
j_gene: TRBJ2-1
CDR3nt: TGTGCCAGCAGCCGCTTGGGGACAGGTGGTGATGAGCAGTTCTTC
CDR3aa: CASSRLGTGGDEQFF

abundance: .
d_gene: .
v_gene: TRBV12-3/TRBV12-4
j_gene: TRBJ1-2
CDR3nt: TGTGCCAGCAGTTTACAAAACTATGGCTACACCTTC
CDR3aa: CASSLQNYGYTF

abundance: .
d_gene: TRBD1
v_gene: TRBV2
j_gene: TRBJ2-2
CDR3nt: TGTGCCGGACAGGGGGGCGACACCGGGGAGCTGTTTTTT
CDR3aa: CAGQGGDTGELFF

abundance: few
d_gene: TRBD1
v_gene: TRBV6-6
j_gene: TRBJ1-1
CDR3nt: TGTGCCAGCAGCGGGACAGGGGGCGAGAGGACTGAAGCTTTCTTT
CDR3aa: CASSGTGGERTEAFF

abundance: .
d_gene: TRBD1
v_gene: TRBV2
j_gene: TRBJ1-1
CDR3nt: TGTGCCAGCAGTAAGAGGGACAGGATGAACACTGAAGCTTTCTTT
CDR3aa: CASSKRDRMNTEAFF

abundance: .
d_gene: TRBD1
v_gene: TRBV28
j_gene: TRBJ2-1
CDR3nt: TGTGCCAGCAGCCGATCCGGGACAGACAATGAGCAGTTCTTC
CDR3aa: CASSRSGTDNEQFF

abundance: .
d_gene: .
v_gene: TRBV6-4
j_gene: TRBJ1-5
CDR3nt: TGTGCCAGCAGTGGCCAGGGTACCCTCAATCAGCCCCAGCATTTT
CDR3aa: CASSGQGTLNQPQHF